The 32 T cell receptor beta chains reported below all come from one sample, sequenced in a study of cytomegalovirus exposure and HLA in healthy donors. PCR primers comprised 60 Vbeta and 13 Jbeta primers. Sequencing was performed with immunoSEQ multiplex PCR; in TCRdb, only in-frame clones are kept and a portion is missing. This table holds 130,000 or so clones, less than 75% found once. The specimen was PBMCs. Every receptor here comes from a woman in her forties in good health and CMV-seropositive.

The rearrangement links TRBV6-5 to TRBJ2-1, with 10 bases identical to TRBD1. The CDR3 covers 15 residues. Germline loops: CDR1 MNHEY, CDR2 SVGAGI. Unmatched junction bases numbered 11, after V lost 7 bases and J lost 8 bases. CDR3 loop: CASTRMDRGSHEQFF. CDR3 DNA: TGTGCCAGCACGCGGATGGACAGGGGGTCCCATGAGCAGTTCTTC.

The chain employs TRBV11-3 and TRBJ2-7; TRBD1 aligns across 7 bases. V shed 4 bases, J shed 2 bases, and the junction held 11 bases outside the gene matches. The CDR3 extends over 16 amino acids. Germline-derived CDR1 and CDR2 are SGHNT and YENEEA. The CDR3 DNA reads as TGTGCCAGCAGCTGGAAAGAGACAGGACAGGCCTACGAGCAGTACTTC. Its translation is CASSWKETGQAYEQYF.

The genes are TRBV5-1 and TRBJ1-3, with 12 bases aligning to TRBD1. The trim removed 0 bases at V and 4 bases at J, leaving 17 bases unmatched. This CDR3 region has 21 residues. The germline V gene encodes CDR1 SGHRS and CDR2 YFSETQ. The CDR3 DNA follows: TGCGCCAGCAGCTTGGCCCTGCGATCACCGGGACAGGGGGCTCAAGGAAACACCATATATTTT. Protein product: CASSLALRSPGQGAQGNTIYF.

This chain connects TRBV23-1 to TRBJ2-2, with a tentative D call TRBD2 (7 bases). TRBV23-1 is identified as an open reading frame with a role that is uncertain. This CDR3 is 14 amino acids long. Trimming removed 11 bases from V and 7 bases from J, with 20 bases in between. The CDR3 here is CARYLRRGHGELFF. The CDR3, as DNA: TGCGCCCGATACCTGAGGCGGGGGCACGGGGAGCTGTTTTTT.

V usage is TRBV4-2 and J usage is TRBJ1-1; tentatively, D is TRBD1 (5 bases). V was shortened by 4 bases and J by 5 bases, with 14 bases between the two germline ends. The germline gives CDR1 LGHNA, CDR2 YNFKEQ. This CDR3 region has 14 residues. The CDR3 spells CASSLRGRITEAFF. CDR3 bases: TGTGCCAGCAGCCTCCGGGGGAGAATTACTGAAGCTTTCTTT.

This clone has just one count. Other DNA sequences within the sample encode an identical CDR3. J is TRBJ2-5 and V is TRBV4-3; the match to TRBD1 covers 8 bases. The better agreement between TRBJ2-7 and the DNA end casts doubt on the J call. The V gene's germline CDR1 is LGHNA and CDR2 YSLEER. CDR3 size: 15 residues. The CDR3 sequence is CASSHRQGAVYEQYF. As DNA, the CDR3 is TGCGCCAGCAGCCACCGGCAGGGGGCAGTCTACGAGCAGTACTTC.

V gene TRBV29-1 combines with J gene TRBJ1-1; D is unresolved. The CDR3 covers 12 residues. CDR1 and CDR2 (germline): SQVTM, ANQGSEA. V shed 7 bases and J shed 5 bases, with 14 bases lying between them. DNA for the CDR3: TGCAGCGGGGATACTCCGGGAACTGAAGCTTTCTTT. Its protein product is CSGDTPGTEAFF. Together with reference TRBV29-1 and TRBJ1-1, the CDR3 gives the full variable domain: SAVISQKPSRDICQRGTSLTIQCQVDSQVTMMFWYRQQPGQSLTLIATANQGSEATYESGFVIDKFPISRPNLTFSTLTVSNMSPEDSSIYLCSGDTPGTEAFFGQGTRLTVV.

V gene TRBV27 combines with J gene TRBJ2-2, with 11 bases aligning to TRBD2. Germline lookup yields CDR1 MNHEY and CDR2 SMNVEV (reference sequence). The CDR3 is 19 residues long. V shed 4 bases and J 3 bases; nucleotides not matched to a gene: 13. In DNA form, the CDR3 reads TGTGCCAGCAGTTCCTCATATGAACTAGCGGGGGTTTACACCGGGGAGCTGTTTTTT. Translated: CASSSSYELAGVYTGELFF.

The chain couples TRBV6-1 to TRBJ2-2; possible D gene TRBD1, 5 bases. V lost 3 bases to trimming and J lost 1 base, with 9 bases between them. CDR3 size: 15 residues. The germline CDR1 and CDR2 sequences are MNHNS and SASEGT. CDR3 sequence: CASSEGPVNTGELFF. The DNA of the CDR3 is TGTGCCAGCAGTGAGGGGCCCGTGAACACCGGGGAGCTGTTTTTT.

This clone was detected a few times. The V and J genes are TRBV4-1 and TRBJ1-6; D is unresolved. Germline V gives CDR1 MGHRA, CDR2 YSYEKL. The V end lost 1 base, the J end lost 0 bases, and 13 bases lay between the germline ends. The CDR3 spans 18 residues. The CDR3 DNA follows: TGCGCCAGCAGCCAAGTGGGGATAGGGAGCTCCTATAATTCACCCCTCCACTTT. Its protein product is CASSQVGIGSSYNSPLHF.

The V call is TRBV5-6, the J call TRBJ1-1; D call uncertain. Germline V CDR1 and CDR2: SGHDT, YYEEEE. With 5 bases removed from V and 2 bases from J, the gap between germline ends came to 13 bases. The CDR3 contains 14 residues. CDR3 protein: CASRPKEVNTEAFF. The CDR3 DNA sequence: TGTGCCAGCAGACCGAAGGAGGTTAACACTGAAGCTTTCTTT. Complete variable domain (other parts from reference TRBV5-6 and TRBJ1-1): DAGVTQSPTHLIKTRGQQVTLRCSPKSGHDTVSWYQQALGQGPQFIFQYYEEEERQRGNFPDRFSGHQFPNYSSELNVNALLLGDSALYLCASRPKEVNTEAFFGQGTRLTVV.

V usage is TRBV19 and J usage is TRBJ2-1, with TRBD2 matching over 13 bases. Germline V CDR1 and CDR2: LNHDA, SQIVND (reference sequence). V shed 2 bases and J 8 bases; nucleotides not matched to a gene: 0. The CDR3 consists of 14 residues. The CDR3 spells CASSITSGGDEQFF. CDR3 DNA sequence: TGTGCCAGTAGTATAACTAGCGGGGGGGATGAGCAGTTCTTC.

CDR3 DNA sequence: TGTGCCAGCAGCTACCGGGGGGAAGCTTTCTTT. Translating gives CASSYRGEAFF. The V call is TRBV7-2, the J call TRBJ1-1; maybe TRBD1 (5 bases). CDR3 size: 11 residues. Germline V CDR1 and CDR2: SGHTA, FQGNSA. V lost 4 bases and J lost 8, with 8 bases in between.

The chain carries TRBV28 and TRBJ1-3; TRBD1 might be the D (5 bases). The CDR3 is 15 amino acids. V was cut by 8 bases and J by 1 base, with 15 bases left in between. The germline gives CDR1 MDHEN, CDR2 SYDVKM. The DNA of the CDR3 is TGTGCCAGCTCATTCGCCAGGGTGTCTGGAAACACCATATATTTT. This encodes CASSFARVSGNTIYF.

V gene TRBV30 combines with J gene TRBJ1-2, with TRBD1 identical over 12 bases. Germline CDR1 GTSNPN, CDR2 SVGIG (reference sequence). With 2 bases clipped from V and 5 bases from J, the junction kept 6 bases outside the gene matches. The CDR3 spans 15 residues. The CDR3 nucleotides read TGTGCCTGGAGTCAGGGGACAGGGGGCCGGTATGGCTACACCTTC. This codes for CAWSQGTGGRYGYTF.

The V call is TRBV18, the J call TRBJ2-3, with D hard to call. The germline V gene has CDR1 KGHSH and CDR2 LQKENI. V lost 6 bases, J lost 3 bases, and 10 bases lay in between. The CDR3 spans 13 residues. CDR3 residues: CASSRDGTDTQYF. CDR3 DNA: TGTGCCAGCTCGCGTGACGGGACAGATACGCAGTATTTT.

The chain recombines TRBV7-2 with TRBJ2-1; D call uncertain. Germline lookup yields CDR1 SGHTA and CDR2 FQGNSA. V lost 1 base and J 0 bases, leaving 7 bases between the germline ends. This CDR3 comprises 15 residues. The CDR3 region is CASSLVPSSYNEQFF. CDR3 bases: TGTGCCAGCAGCTTAGTGCCGAGCTCCTACAATGAGCAGTTCTTC. Combining the CDR3 with reference TRBV7-2 and TRBJ2-1 gives the whole variable domain GAGVSQSPSNKVTEKGKDVELRCDPISGHTALYWYRQSLGQGLEFLIYFQGNSAPDKSGLPSDRFSAERTGGSVSTLTIQRTQQEDSAVYLCASSLVPSSYNEQFFGPGTRLTVL.

Only one count was recorded for this clone. The chain combines TRBV19 with TRBJ1-1; 8 bases align to TRBD1. The CDR3 has 14 amino acids. V lost 9 bases, J lost 0 bases, and 6 bases stayed unmatched. The germline V gene has CDR1 LNHDA and CDR2 SQIVND (reference sequence). CDR3 DNA sequence: TGTGCCAGCCAGACAGGGGCCGTGAACACTGAAGCTTTCTTT. This sequence encodes CASQTGAVNTEAFF.

This clone occurred a few times. J is TRBJ2-2 and V is TRBV2; tentatively, D is TRBD2 (6 bases). Germline lookup yields CDR1 SNHLY and CDR2 FYNNEI. CDR3 length: 13 residues. Trimming removed 6 bases from V and 3 bases from J, with 8 bases in between. CDR3 sequence: CASRWGDTGELFF. In DNA, the CDR3 is TGTGCCAGCAGGTGGGGGGACACCGGGGAGCTGTTTTTT.

The genes are TRBV6-1 and TRBJ2-2; D unresolved. The CDR3 is 13 residues long. Germline loops: CDR1 MNHNS, CDR2 SASEGT. Trimming removed 5 bases from V and 2 bases from J, with 6 bases in between. CDR3 nucleotides: TGTGCCAGCAGTCTTCTTAACACCGGGGAGCTGTTTTTT. Protein: CASSLLNTGELFF.

This rearrangement joins TRBV7-2 to TRBJ1-2; perhaps TRBD1 as D (5 bases). V lost 0 bases and J 7 bases, leaving 18 bases between the germline ends. The CDR3 is 16 residues long. CDR1 is SGHTA, CDR2 FQGNSA, per germline. The CDR3 region is CASSLAGRAGRSGYTF. CDR3 DNA sequence: TGTGCCAGCAGCTTAGCGGGTCGGGCAGGGAGGTCTGGCTACACCTTC. Combining the CDR3 with reference TRBV7-2 and TRBJ1-2 gives the whole variable domain GAGVSQSPSNKVTEKGKDVELRCDPISGHTALYWYRQSLGQGLEFLIYFQGNSAPDKSGLPSDRFSAERTGGSVSTLTIQRTQQEDSAVYLCASSLAGRAGRSGYTFGSGTRLTVV.

In its sample, this clone was seen a few times. The V call is TRBV7-9, the J call TRBJ2-5; possible D gene TRBD2, 6 bases. Per the germline V gene, CDR1 is SEHNR and CDR2 is FQNEAQ (reference sequence). CDR3 length: 14 residues. V lost 0 bases and J 3 bases, leaving 8 bases between the germline ends. CDR3 sequence: CASSLAGGKETQYF. CDR3 coding DNA: TGTGCCAGCAGCTTAGCGGGGGGAAAAGAGACCCAGTACTTC. Looking up the rest from reference TRBV7-9 and TRBJ2-5 gives the full variable domain: DTGVSQNPRHKITKRGQNVTFRCDPISEHNRLYWYRQTLGQGPEFLTYFQNEAQLEKSRLLSDRFSAERPKGSFSTLEIQRTEQGDSAMYLCASSLAGGKETQYFGPGTRLLVL.

The chain is built from TRBV18 and TRBJ2-3, with 8 bases fitting TRBD2. CDR1 KGHSH and CDR2 LQKENI come from the germline V gene. V shed 4 bases, J shed 1 base, and the junction held 4 bases outside the gene matches. This CDR3 comprises 15 residues. DNA for the CDR3: TGTGCCAGCTCACGCCCGACTAGCGGCACAGATACGCAGTATTTT. Translated, it gives CASSRPTSGTDTQYF. The full variable domain, in which reference TRBV18 and TRBJ2-3 provide the parts outside the CDR3, is NAGVMQNPRHLVRRRGQEARLRCSPMKGHSHVYWYRQLPEEGLKFMVYLQKENIIDESGMPKERFSAEFPKEGPSILRIQQVVRGDSAAYFCASSRPTSGTDTQYFGPGTRLTVL.

This chain uses TRBV6-6 with TRBJ1-1; 7 bases align to TRBD1. Germline trimming cut 6 bases from V and 9 bases from J; bases unmatched to any gene: 10. The CDR3 loop spans 13 amino acids. Germline V gene lookup returns CDR1 MNHNY and CDR2 SVGAGI (reference sequence). In DNA, the CDR3 is TGTGCCAGCAGATGGCTTACAGGGGAGAAAGCTTTCTTT. Translation: CASRWLTGEKAFF.

CDR3 sequence reads: CASSPTWGRSGDTQYF. In DNA, the CDR3 is TGTGCCAGCAGCCCGACCTGGGGTCGGAGCGGGGATACGCAGTATTTT. The rearrangement links TRBV5-6 to TRBJ2-3; D may be TRBD2 (6 bases). CDR1 is SGHDT, CDR2 YYEEEE, per germline. This CDR3 contains 16 residues. The germline V and J ends were trimmed by 4 bases and 6 bases, with 21 bases remaining between them.

The rearrangement joins TRBV11-3 to TRBJ2-2, with 7 bases matching TRBD2. The ends lost 5 bases at V and 2 bases at J; junction bases unmatched: 5. This CDR3 has 15 residues. In germline, CDR1 is SGHNT, CDR2 YENEEA. The chain's CDR3 is CASSDRGVNTGELFF. The CDR3 coding sequence is TGTGCCAGCAGCGACCGGGGGGTTAACACCGGGGAGCTGTTTTTT. Filled out from reference TRBV11-3 and TRBJ2-2, the complete variable domain reads EAGVVQSPRYKIIEKKQPVAFWCNPISGHNTLYWYLQNLGQGPELLIRYENEEAVDDSQLPKDRFSAERLKGVDSTLKIQPAELGDSAVYLCASSDRGVNTGELFFGEGSRLTVL.

This chain connects TRBV30 to TRBJ2-3; 13 bases match TRBD2. Germline V gene sequence: CDR1 GTSNPN, CDR2 SVGIG (reference sequence). Trimming took 2 bases from V and 2 from J; bases not matched to a gene: 4. This CDR3 comprises 16 residues. This CDR3 reads CAWSPGLAGFTDTQYF. The CDR3 coding sequence is TGTGCCTGGAGTCCGGGACTAGCGGGATTCACAGATACGCAGTATTTT.

In its sample, this clone is medium-sized. The V and J genes are TRBV6-5 and TRBJ2-1, with 11 bases that match TRBD2. The trim removed 4 bases at V and 3 bases at J, leaving 5 bases unmatched. The germline V gene has CDR1 MNHEY and CDR2 SVGAGI. This CDR3 comprises 16 residues. CDR3 sequence reads: CASSSGLAVDYNEQFF. The CDR3 DNA is TGTGCCAGCAGTTCGGGACTAGCGGTCGACTACAATGAGCAGTTCTTC.

This clone was found a few times. One junction end disagrees with the germline gene, perhaps due to a read error. This sequence joins TRBV7-9 and TRBJ1-3; D ambiguous. CDR1 and CDR2 from the germline V gene are SEHNR and FQNEAQ (reference sequence). The CDR3 is 15 residues long. Here the CDR3 reads CSSSPPHSSGNTIYF. DNA of the CDR3: TGTTCCAGCAGCCCCCCGCACAGCTCTGGAAACACCATATATTTT. Looking up the rest from reference TRBV7-9 and TRBJ1-3 gives the full variable domain: DTGVSQNPRHKITKRGQNVTFRCDPISEHNRLYWYRQTLGQGPEFLTYFQNEAQLEKSRLLSDRFSAERPKGSFSTLEIQRTEQGDSAMYLCSSSPPHSSGNTIYFGEGSWLTVV.

The gene calls are TRBV11-2 and TRBJ2-5, with 7 positions matching TRBD1. J was trimmed by 3 bases and V by 9 bases; bases with no gene match: 4. Germline CDR1 reads SGHAT; CDR2 reads FQNNGV. CDR3 length: 12 amino acids. In DNA, the CDR3 is TGTGCCAGTACAACAGGGGAAGAGACCCAGTACTTC. It is translated as CASTTGEETQYF.

The V call is TRBV7-2, the J call TRBJ2-1; a weak D match, TRBD1 (6 bases). Trimming removed 6 bases at V and 4 bases at J, with 16 bases between. Germline V gene sequence: CDR1 SGHTA, CDR2 FQGNSA. The CDR3 length is 15 residues. The DNA for the CDR3 is TGTGCCAGCAGGCTCCCAGGGGTTGGGTACAATGAGCAGTTCTTC. Translating it yields CASRLPGVGYNEQFF.

The chain combines TRBV6-1 with TRBJ1-1, with D uncertain. The CDR3 is 13 residues long. Germline CDR1 is MNHNS and CDR2 is SASEGT. The V and J ends lost 2 bases and 11 bases respectively, with 15 bases between them. DNA for the CDR3: TGTGCCAGCAGTGAATCACGCCAAAAGAGGGCTTTCTTT. This codes for CASSESRQKRAFF.